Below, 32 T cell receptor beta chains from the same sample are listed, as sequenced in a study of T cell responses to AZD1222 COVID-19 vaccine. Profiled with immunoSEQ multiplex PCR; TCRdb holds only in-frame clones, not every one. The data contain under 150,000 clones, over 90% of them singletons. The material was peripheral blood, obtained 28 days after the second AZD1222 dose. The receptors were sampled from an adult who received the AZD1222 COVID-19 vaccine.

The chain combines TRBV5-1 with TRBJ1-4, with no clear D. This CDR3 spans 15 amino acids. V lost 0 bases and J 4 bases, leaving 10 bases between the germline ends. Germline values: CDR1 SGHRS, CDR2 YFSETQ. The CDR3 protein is CASSLVPGLNEKLFF. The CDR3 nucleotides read TGCGCCAGCAGCTTGGTCCCGGGCCTTAATGAAAAACTGTTTTTT.

The CDR3 here is CASSVTGNNQPQHF. CDR3 bases: TGTGCCAGTAGTGTGACAGGGAACAATCAGCCCCAGCATTTT. The chain is built from TRBV19 and TRBJ1-5, with 7 bases lining up with TRBD1. V gave up 5 bases and J gave up 3 bases; unmatched junction bases: 4. This CDR3 has 14 amino acids. The germline V gene encodes CDR1 LNHDA and CDR2 SQIVND (reference sequence).

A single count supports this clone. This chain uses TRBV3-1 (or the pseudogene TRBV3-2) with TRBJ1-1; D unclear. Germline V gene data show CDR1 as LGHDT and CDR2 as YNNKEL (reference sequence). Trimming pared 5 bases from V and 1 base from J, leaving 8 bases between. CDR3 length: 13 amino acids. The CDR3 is CASSGLENTEAFF. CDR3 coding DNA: TGTGCCAGCAGCGGCCTCGAGAACACTGAAGCTTTCTTT.

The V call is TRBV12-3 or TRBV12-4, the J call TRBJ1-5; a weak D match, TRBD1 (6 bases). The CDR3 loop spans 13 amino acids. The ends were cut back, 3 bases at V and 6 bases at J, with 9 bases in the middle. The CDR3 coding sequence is TGTGCCAGCAGTTTGGGGGGCTTTCAGCCCCAGCATTTT. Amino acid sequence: CASSLGGFQPQHF.

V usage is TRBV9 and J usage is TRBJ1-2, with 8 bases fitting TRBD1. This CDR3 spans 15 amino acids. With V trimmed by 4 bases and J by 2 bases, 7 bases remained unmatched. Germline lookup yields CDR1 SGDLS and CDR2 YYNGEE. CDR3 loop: CASSPYRTGNYGYTF. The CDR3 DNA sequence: TGTGCCAGCAGCCCGTACCGGACAGGGAACTATGGCTACACCTTC.

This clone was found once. CDR3 in amino acids: CASSLPRTGDNEKLFF. In nucleotides, the CDR3 is TGTGCCAGCAGCCTCCCCCGGACAGGGGACAATGAAAAACTGTTTTTT. The genes are TRBV28 and TRBJ1-4; 9 bases are shared with TRBD1. Losses at the gene ends were 6 bases for V and 5 bases for J; bases not matched to a gene: 10. The CDR3 runs 16 residues. The germline V gene has CDR1 MDHEN and CDR2 SYDVKM.

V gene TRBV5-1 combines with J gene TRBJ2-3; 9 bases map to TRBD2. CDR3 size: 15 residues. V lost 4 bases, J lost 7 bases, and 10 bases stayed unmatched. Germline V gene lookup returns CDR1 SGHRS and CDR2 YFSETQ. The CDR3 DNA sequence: TGCGCCAGCAGCCTTATGCGGGAGGGCCCGTATACGCAGTATTTT. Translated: CASSLMREGPYTQYF. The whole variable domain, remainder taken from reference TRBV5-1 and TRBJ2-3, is KAGVTQTPRYLIKTRGQQVTLSCSPISGHRSVSWYQQTPGQGLQFLFEYFSETQRNKGNFPGRFSGRQFSNSRSEMNVSTLELGDSALYLCASSLMREGPYTQYFGPGTRLTVL.

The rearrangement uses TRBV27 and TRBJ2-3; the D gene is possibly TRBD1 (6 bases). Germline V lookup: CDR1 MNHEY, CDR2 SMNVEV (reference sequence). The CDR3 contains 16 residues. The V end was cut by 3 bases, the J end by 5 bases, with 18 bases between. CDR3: CASSFQGRGVEDTQYF. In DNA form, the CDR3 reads TGTGCCAGCAGTTTTCAGGGGAGAGGGGTAGAAGATACGCAGTATTTT.

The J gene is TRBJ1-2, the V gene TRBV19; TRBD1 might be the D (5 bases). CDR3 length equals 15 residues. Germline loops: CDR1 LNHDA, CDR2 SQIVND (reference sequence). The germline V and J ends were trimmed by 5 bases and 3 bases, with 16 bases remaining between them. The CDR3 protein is CASSLHRAGYYGYTF. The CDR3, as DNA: TGTGCCAGTAGTCTCCATCGGGCAGGGTACTATGGCTACACCTTC.

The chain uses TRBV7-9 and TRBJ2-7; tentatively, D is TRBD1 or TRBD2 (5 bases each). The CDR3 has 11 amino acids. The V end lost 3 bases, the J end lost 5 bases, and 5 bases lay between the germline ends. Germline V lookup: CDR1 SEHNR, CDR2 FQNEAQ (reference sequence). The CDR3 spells CASSLGDEQYF. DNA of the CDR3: TGTGCCAGCAGCTTGGGGGACGAGCAGTACTTC.

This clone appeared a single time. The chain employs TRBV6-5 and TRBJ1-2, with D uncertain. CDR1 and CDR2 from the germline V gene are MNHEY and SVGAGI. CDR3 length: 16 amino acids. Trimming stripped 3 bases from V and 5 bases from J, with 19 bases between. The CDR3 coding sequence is TGTGCCAGCAGTTATGGGCGGGAACCGATCTCGTATGGCTACACCTTC. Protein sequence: CASSYGREPISYGYTF.

CDR3 region: CASSFAGTVNTEAFF. DNA of the CDR3: TGCGCCAGCAGCTTTGCCGGGACGGTGAACACTGAAGCTTTCTTT. The chain carries TRBV5-1 and TRBJ1-1, with a weak D call TRBD1 (5 bases). The CDR3 sequence is 15 residues long. The germline V gene has CDR1 SGHRS and CDR2 YFSETQ. V lost 2 bases to trimming and J lost 0 bases, with 11 bases between them.

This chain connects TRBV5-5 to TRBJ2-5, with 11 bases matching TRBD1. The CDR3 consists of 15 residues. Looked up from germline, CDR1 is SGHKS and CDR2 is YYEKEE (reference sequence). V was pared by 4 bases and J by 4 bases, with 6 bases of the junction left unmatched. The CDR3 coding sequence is TGTGCCAGCAGCCGGACAGGGGGCACGGGAGAGACCCAGTACTTC. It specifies CASSRTGGTGETQYF.

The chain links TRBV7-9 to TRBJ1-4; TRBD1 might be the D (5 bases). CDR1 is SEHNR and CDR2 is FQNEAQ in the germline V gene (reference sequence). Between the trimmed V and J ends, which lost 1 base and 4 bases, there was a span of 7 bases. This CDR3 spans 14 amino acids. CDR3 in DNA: TGTGCCAGCAGCTTAGGGGGGATTAATGAAAAACTGTTTTTT. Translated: CASSLGGINEKLFF.

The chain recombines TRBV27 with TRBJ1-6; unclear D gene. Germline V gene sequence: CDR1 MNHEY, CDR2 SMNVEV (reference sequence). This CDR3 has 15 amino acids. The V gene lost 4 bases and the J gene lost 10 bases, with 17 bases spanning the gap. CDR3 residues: CASSSTFDLRSPLHF. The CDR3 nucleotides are TGTGCCAGCAGTTCGACATTCGATCTAAGGTCACCCCTCCACTTT.

CDR3 region: CASSEPGTDQETQYF. The CDR3 coding sequence is TGTGCCAGCAGTGAACCAGGGACAGATCAAGAGACCCAGTACTTC. This rearrangement joins TRBV6-1 to TRBJ2-5; TRBD1 agrees at 7 bases. After removal of 2 bases from V and 2 bases from J, the junction contained 5 bases not matched to a gene. The CDR3 length is 15 residues. CDR1 MNHNS and CDR2 SASEGT come from the germline V gene.

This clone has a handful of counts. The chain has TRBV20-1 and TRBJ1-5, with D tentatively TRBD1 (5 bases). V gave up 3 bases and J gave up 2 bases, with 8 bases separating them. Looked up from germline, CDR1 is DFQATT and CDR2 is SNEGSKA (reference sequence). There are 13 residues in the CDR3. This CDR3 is CSASRGGNQPQHF. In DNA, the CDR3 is TGCAGTGCTAGTAGGGGCGGCAATCAGCCCCAGCATTTT.

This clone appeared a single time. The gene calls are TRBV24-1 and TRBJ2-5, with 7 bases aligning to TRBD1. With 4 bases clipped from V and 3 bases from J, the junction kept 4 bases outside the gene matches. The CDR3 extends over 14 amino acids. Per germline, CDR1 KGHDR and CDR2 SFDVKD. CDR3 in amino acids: CATSDQGVEETQYF. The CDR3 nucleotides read TGTGCCACCAGTGACCAGGGGGTGGAAGAGACCCAGTACTTC.

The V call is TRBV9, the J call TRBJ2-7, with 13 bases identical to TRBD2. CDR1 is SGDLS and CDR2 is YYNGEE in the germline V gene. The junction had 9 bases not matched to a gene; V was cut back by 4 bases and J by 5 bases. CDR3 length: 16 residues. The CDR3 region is CASSTRTSGSENEQYF. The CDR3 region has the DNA TGTGCCAGCAGCACCCGGACTAGCGGGAGTGAAAACGAGCAGTACTTC.

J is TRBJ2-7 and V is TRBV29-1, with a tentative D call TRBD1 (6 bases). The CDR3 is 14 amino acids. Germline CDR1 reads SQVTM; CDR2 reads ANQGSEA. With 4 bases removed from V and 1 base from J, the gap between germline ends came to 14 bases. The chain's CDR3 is CSVVGQTPSYEQYF. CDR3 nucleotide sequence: TGCAGCGTTGTAGGACAGACGCCGTCCTACGAGCAGTACTTC.

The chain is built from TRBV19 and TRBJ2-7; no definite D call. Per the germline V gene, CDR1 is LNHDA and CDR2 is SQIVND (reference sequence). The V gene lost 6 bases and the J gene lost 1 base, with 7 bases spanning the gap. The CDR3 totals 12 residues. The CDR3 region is CASSGNSYEQYF. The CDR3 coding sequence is TGTGCCAGTAGCGGCAATTCCTACGAGCAGTACTTC.

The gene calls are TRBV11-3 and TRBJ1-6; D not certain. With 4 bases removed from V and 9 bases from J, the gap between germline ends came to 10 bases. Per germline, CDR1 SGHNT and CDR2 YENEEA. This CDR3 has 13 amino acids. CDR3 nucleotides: TGTGCCAGCAGCTCCCGGCCTGGTTCACCCCTCCACTTT. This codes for CASSSRPGSPLHF.

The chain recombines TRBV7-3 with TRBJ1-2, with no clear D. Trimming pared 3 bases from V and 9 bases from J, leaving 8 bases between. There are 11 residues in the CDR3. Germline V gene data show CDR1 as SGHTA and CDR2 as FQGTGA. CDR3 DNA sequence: TGTGCCAGCAGCTTTTTGTCGCGCTACACCTTC. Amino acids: CASSFLSRYTF. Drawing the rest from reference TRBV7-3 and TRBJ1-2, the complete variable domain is GAGVSQTPSNKVTEKGKYVELRCDPISGHTALYWYRQSLGQGPEFLIYFQGTGAADDSGLPNDRFFAVRPEGSVSTLKIQRTERGDSAVYLCASSFLSRYTFGSGTRLTVV.

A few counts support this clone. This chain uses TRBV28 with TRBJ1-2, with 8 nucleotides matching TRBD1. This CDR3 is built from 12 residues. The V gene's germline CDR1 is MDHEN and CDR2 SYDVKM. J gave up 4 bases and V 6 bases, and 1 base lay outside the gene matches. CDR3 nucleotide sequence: TGTGCCAGCAGAACAGGGGGCTATGGCTACACCTTC. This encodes CASRTGGYGYTF.

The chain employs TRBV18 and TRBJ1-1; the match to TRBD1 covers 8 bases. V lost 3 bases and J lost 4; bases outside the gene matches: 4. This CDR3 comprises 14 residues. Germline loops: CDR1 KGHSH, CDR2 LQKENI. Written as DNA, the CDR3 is TGTGCCAGCTCACCTATAACAGGGGGCACTGAAGCTTTCTTT. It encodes CASSPITGGTEAFF. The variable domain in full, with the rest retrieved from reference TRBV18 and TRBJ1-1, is NAGVMQNPRHLVRRRGQEARLRCSPMKGHSHVYWYRQLPEEGLKFMVYLQKENIIDESGMPKERFSAEFPKEGPSILRIQQVVRGDSAAYFCASSPITGGTEAFFGQGTRLTVV.

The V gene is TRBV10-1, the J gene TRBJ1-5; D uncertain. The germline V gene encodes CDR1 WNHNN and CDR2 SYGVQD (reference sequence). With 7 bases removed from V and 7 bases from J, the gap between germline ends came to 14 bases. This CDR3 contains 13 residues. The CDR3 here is CASTSTLGQPQHF. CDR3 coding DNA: TGCGCCAGCACCTCGACCCTTGGGCAGCCCCAGCATTTT.

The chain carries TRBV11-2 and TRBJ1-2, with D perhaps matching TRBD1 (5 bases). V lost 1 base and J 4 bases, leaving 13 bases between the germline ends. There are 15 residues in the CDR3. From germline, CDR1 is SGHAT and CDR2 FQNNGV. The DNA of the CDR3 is TGTGCCAGCAGCTTAGGGTTCAGGGTAACCTATGGCTACACCTTC. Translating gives CASSLGFRVTYGYTF.

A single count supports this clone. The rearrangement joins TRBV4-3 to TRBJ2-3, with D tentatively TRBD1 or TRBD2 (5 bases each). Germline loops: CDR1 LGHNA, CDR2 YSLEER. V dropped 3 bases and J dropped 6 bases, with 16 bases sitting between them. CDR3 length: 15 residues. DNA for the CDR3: TGCGCCAGCAGCCAGGAAGACGACTGGGGGGATACGCAGTATTTT. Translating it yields CASSQEDDWGDTQYF.

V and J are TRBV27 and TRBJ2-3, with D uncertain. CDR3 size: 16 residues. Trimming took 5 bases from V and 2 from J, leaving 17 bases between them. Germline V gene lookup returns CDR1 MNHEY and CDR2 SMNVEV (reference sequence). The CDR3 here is CASSPLGEVPTDTQYF. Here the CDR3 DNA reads TGTGCCAGCAGTCCTCTTGGAGAGGTCCCCACAGATACGCAGTATTTT.

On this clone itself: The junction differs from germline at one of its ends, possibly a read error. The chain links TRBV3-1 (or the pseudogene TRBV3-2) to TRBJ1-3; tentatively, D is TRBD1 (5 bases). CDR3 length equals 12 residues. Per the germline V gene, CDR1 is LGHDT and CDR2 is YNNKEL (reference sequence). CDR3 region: CASRNQGSTIYF. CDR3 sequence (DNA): TGTGCCAGCAGAAATCAGGGAAGCACCATATATTTT.

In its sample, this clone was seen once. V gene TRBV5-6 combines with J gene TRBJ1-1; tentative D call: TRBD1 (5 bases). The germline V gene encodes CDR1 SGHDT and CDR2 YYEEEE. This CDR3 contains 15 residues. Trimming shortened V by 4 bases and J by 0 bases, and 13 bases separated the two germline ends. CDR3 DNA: TGTGCCAGCAGCCCCCGGGGCATCGTGAACACTGAAGCTTTCTTT. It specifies CASSPRGIVNTEAFF.

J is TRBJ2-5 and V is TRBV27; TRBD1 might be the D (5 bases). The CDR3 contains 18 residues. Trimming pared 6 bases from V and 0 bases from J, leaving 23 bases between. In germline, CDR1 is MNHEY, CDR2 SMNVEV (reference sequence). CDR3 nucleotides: TGTGCCAGCAGACCCCTCTATCGTGGGGCGTGGTACCAAGAGACCCAGTACTTC. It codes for CASRPLYRGAWYQETQYF.